This T cell receptor beta chain appears in the sequencing data of a study of cytomegalovirus exposure and HLA in healthy donors. The overall study: The study's early data release held roughly 91 million unique TCRs from HLA-typed donors. Study-wide points: There were reportedly fewer N-insertions in an Asian-associated ancestry cluster than the roughly 670-donor mean, in a later analysis. In vitro checks showed that a few CMV-associated chains really do target CMV antigens.

As regards this clone: Its antigen is undetermined.

The CDR3 is made up of 18 amino acids. V gave up 3 bases and J gave up 0 bases, with 18 bases separating them. The PCR contained 60 Vbeta and 13 Jbeta primers. TCRdb's copy holds only in-frame clones and misses some; the assay was immunoSEQ multiplex PCR. The profile shows approximately 120,000 clones, 81% of them singletons. This receptor was taken from a woman younger than 45 in good health and CMV-seronegative. The chain joins TRBV23-1 to TRBJ2-4; D is perhaps TRBD1 (7 bases). TRBV23-1 is an ORF, and what it does is uncertain. The sample consisted of PBMCs. CDR3 bases: TGCGCCAGCAGTCACCCCCACAGGGGACTCGTAGCCAAAAACATTCAGTACTTC. Translated, it gives CASSHPHRGLVAKNIQYF.